This T cell receptor (beta chain) was retrieved from a study of T cells in Graves' hyperthyroidism and ophthalmopathy. The study's findings and limits: A model of 13 V-J features distinguished ophthalmopathy from stable hyperthyroidism.

Amplification of TCR beta CDR3 regions was performed using RNA transcripts as template. The HTBI set primed first-round TCR CDR3 RT-PCR. TCRdb ran MiXCR on the multiplex PCR reads and lists one entry per CDR3 protein. The repertoire includes about 600,000 distinct CDR3 sequences, approximately 15% of them detected once, and around 3.5% sits in the top ten. Subjects with ophthalmopathy showed a Clinical Activity Score no lower than 3, a NOSPECS grade no lower than 4, and a duration shorter than 3 months. Clinical symptoms, serum thyroxine and TRAb, thyroid ultrasound and orbital computed tomography together formed the diagnostic basis. Out of around 10 ml of fresh peripheral blood came the PBMCs. Comments on this clonotype: As yet, its antigen is unknown.

Germline-derived CDR1 and CDR2 are KGHSH and LQKENI. The CDR3 length is 18 residues. V lost 2 bases and J 2 bases, leaving 21 bases between the germline ends. The sequence derives from a woman aged 40 to 50 with Graves' ophthalmopathy. V usage is TRBV18 and J usage is TRBJ1-2; D gene unclear. Sequencing input: blood. The CDR3 loop is CASSPIGWVRPDNYGYTF. CDR3 coding DNA: TGTGCCAGCTCACCAATCGGGTGGGTAAGACCGGACAACTATGGCTACACCTTC.